Listed here is a single T cell receptor beta chain. The source of the sample is a study of blood T cell repertoires in COVID-19. Study-wide background: The samples span acute and convalescent COVID-19 from the United States, Italy and Spain.

The ends lost 7 bases at V and 6 bases at J; junction bases unmatched: 9. The CDR3 spans 14 residues. CDR1 MDHEN and CDR2 SYDVKM come from the germline V gene. TCRdb keeps only in-frame clones here, not all; method: immunoSEQ multiplex PCR. Found here are about 94,000 clones, about 89% of them singletons; the top ten hold 7.4%. The sequenced sample was peripheral blood. This rearrangement joins TRBV28 to TRBJ2-1; 7 nucleotides align to TRBD2. The source of this sequence is a human donor with acute or convalescent COVID-19. The donor label of this sample is uncertain. CDR3 residues: CASTGRGASNEQFF. The CDR3 DNA reads TGTGCCAGCACGGGGAGGGGAGCCTCCAATGAGCAGTTCTTC.